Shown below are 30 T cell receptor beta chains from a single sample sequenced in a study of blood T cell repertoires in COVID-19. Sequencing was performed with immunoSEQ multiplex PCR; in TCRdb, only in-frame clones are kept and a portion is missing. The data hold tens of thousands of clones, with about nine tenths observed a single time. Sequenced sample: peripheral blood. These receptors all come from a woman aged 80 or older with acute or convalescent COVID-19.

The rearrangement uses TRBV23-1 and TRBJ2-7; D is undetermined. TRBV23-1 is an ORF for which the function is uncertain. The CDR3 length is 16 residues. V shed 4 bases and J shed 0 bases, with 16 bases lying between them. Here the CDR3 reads CASSLTEATGSYEQYF. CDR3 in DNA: TGCGCCAGCAGTCTAACTGAAGCGACTGGCTCCTACGAGCAGTACTTC.

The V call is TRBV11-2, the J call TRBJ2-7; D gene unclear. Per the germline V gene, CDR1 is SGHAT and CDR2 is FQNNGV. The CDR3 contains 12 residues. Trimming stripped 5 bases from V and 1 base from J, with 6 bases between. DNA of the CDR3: TGTGCCAGCAGCGAGCTGTCCTACGAGCAGTACTTC. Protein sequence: CASSELSYEQYF.

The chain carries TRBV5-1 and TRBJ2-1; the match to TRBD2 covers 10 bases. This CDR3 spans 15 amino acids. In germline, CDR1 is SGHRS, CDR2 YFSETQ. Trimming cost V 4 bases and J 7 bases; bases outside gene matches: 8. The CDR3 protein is CASSRLAGLGNEQFF. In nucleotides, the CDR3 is TGCGCCAGCAGCCGACTAGCGGGTCTAGGGAATGAGCAGTTCTTC.

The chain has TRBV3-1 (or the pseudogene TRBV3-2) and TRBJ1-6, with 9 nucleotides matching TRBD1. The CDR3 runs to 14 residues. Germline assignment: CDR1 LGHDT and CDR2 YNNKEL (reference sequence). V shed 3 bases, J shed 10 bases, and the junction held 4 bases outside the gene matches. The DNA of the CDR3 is TGTGCCAGCAGCCATGGGACAGGGAACTCACCCCTCCACTTT. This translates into CASSHGTGNSPLHF.

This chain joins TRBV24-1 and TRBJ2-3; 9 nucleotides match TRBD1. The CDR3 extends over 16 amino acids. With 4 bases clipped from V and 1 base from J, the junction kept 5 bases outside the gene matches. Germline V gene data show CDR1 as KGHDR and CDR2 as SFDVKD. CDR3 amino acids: CATSEAWDRGTDTQYF. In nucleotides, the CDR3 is TGTGCCACCAGTGAGGCGTGGGACAGGGGCACAGATACGCAGTATTTT.

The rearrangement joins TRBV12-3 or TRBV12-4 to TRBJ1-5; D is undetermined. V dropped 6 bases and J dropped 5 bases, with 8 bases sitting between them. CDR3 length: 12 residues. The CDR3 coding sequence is TGTGCCAGCAGCCTCCGGGATCAGCCCCAGCATTTT. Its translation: CASSLRDQPQHF.

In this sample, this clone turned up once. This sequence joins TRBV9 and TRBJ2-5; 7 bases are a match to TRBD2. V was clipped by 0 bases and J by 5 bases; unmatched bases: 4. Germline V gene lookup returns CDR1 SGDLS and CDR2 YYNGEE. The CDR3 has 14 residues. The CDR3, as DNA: TGTGCCAGCAGCGTAGTCGGTAGCGGGGAGACCCAGTACTTC. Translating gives CASSVVGSGETQYF.

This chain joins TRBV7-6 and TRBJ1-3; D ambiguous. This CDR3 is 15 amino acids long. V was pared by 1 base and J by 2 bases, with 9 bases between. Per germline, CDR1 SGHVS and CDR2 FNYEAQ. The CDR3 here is CASSLGGVPGNTIYF. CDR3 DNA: TGTGCCAGCAGCTTAGGCGGGGTTCCTGGAAACACCATATATTTT.

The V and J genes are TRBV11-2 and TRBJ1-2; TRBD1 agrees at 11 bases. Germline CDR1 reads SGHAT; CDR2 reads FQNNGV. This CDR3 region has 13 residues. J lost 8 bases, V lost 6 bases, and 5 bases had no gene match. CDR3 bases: TGTGCCAGCAGGGACAGGGGGCGTTACGGCTACACCTTC. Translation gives CASRDRGRYGYTF.

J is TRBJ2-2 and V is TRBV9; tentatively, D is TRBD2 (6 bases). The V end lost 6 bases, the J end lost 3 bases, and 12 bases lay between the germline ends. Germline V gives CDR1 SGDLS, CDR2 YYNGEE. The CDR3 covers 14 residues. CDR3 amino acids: CASKWGDDTGELFF. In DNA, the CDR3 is TGTGCCAGCAAGTGGGGGGACGACACCGGGGAGCTGTTTTTT.

The CDR3 nucleotides are TGTGCCAGCAGCCAAGGAACTCGACTAGCGGCTCTTGGGGAGACCCAGTACTTC. Its protein is CASSQGTRLAALGETQYF. The rearrangement uses TRBV4-2 and TRBJ2-5; TRBD2 matches 9 bases. The CDR3 has 18 residues. Trimming took 1 base from V and 5 from J; bases not matched to a gene: 14. Germline loops: CDR1 LGHNA, CDR2 YNFKEQ.

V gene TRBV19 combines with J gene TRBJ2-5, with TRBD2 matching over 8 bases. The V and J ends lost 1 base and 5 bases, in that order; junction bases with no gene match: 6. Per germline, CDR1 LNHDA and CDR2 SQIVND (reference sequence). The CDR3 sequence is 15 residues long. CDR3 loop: CASSIVGTRSETQYF. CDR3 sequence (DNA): TGTGCCAGTAGTATAGTTGGGACTAGGAGCGAGACCCAGTACTTC.

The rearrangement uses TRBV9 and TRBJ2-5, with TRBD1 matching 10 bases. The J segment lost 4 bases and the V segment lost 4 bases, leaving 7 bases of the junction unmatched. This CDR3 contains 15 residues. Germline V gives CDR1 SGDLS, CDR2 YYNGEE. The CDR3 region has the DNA TGTGCCAGCAGCAGGGGAGACAGGGGGCGAGAGACCCAGTACTTC. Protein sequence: CASSRGDRGRETQYF. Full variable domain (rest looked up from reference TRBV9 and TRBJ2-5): DSGVTQTPKHLITATGQRVTLRCSPRSGDLSVYWYQQSLDQGLQFLIQYYNGEERAKGNILERFSAQQFPDLHSELNLSSLELGDSALYFCASSRGDRGRETQYFGPGTRLLVL.

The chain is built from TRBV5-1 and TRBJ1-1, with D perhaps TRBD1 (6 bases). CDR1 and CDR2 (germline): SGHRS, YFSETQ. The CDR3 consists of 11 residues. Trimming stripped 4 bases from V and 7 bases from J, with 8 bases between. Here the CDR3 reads CASSATGEAFF. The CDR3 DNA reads TGCGCCAGCAGCGCGACAGGTGAAGCTTTCTTT.

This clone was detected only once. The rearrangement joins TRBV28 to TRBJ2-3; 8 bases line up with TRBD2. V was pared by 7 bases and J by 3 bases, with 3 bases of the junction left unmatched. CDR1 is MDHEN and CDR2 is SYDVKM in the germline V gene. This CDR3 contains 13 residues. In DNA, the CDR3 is TGTGCCAGCACTGTAGCGGGAACAGATACGCAGTATTTT. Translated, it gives CASTVAGTDTQYF.

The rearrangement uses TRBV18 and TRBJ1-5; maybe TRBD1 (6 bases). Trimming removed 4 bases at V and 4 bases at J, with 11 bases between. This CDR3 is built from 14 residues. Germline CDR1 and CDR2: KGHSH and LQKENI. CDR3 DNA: TGTGCCAGCTCACGGGGACACACTAATCAGCCCCAGCATTTT. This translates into CASSRGHTNQPQHF.

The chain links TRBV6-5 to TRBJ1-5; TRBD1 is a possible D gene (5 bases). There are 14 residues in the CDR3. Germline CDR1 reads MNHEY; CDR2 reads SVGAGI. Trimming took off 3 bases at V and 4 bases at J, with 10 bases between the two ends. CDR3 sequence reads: CASSYGGENQPQHF. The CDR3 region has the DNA TGTGCCAGCAGTTATGGAGGGGAGAATCAGCCCCAGCATTTT.

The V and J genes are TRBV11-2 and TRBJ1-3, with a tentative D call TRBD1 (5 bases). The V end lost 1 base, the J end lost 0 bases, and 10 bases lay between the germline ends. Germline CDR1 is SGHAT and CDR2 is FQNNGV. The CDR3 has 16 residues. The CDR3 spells CASSLARQISGNTIYF. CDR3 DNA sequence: TGTGCCAGCAGCTTAGCGAGACAGATCTCTGGAAACACCATATATTTT.

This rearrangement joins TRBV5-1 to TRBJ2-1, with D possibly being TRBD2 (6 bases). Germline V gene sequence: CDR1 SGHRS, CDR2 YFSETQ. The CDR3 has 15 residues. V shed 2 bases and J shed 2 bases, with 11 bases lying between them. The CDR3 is CASSFTEGPYNEQFF. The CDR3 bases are TGCGCCAGCAGCTTTACGGAGGGCCCCTACAATGAGCAGTTCTTC.

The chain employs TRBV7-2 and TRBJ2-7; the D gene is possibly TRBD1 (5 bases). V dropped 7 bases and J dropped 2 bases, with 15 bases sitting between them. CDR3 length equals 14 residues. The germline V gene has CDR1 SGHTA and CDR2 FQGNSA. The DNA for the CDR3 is TGTGCCAGCACCCTAAAGACGGACACCTACGAGCAGTACTTC. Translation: CASTLKTDTYEQYF.

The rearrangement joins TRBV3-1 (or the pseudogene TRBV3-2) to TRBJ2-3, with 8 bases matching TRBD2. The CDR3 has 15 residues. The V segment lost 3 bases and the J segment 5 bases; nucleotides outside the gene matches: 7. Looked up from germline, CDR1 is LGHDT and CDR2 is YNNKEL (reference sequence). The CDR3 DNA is TGTGCCAGCAGCCACGGTGCGGGGGGCAGAGATACGCAGTATTTT. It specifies CASSHGAGGRDTQYF.

The CDR3 DNA sequence: TGTGCCAGCTCACCCTTAGGAGAGGGCCGTAGTGAGCAGTTCTTC. Its translation: CASSPLGEGRSEQFF. The chain recombines TRBV18 with TRBJ2-1; tentative D call: TRBD2 (5 bases). The CDR3 is made up of 15 amino acids. The germline V gene has CDR1 KGHSH and CDR2 LQKENI. Trimming left V 3 bases short and J 9 bases short, with 18 bases between.

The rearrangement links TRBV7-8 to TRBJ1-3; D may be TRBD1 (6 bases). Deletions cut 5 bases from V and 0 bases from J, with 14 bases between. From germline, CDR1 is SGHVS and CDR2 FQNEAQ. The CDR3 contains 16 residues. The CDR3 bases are TGTGCCAGCAGCCAGAGGGGGTATGACTCTGGAAACACCATATATTTT. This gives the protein CASSQRGYDSGNTIYF.

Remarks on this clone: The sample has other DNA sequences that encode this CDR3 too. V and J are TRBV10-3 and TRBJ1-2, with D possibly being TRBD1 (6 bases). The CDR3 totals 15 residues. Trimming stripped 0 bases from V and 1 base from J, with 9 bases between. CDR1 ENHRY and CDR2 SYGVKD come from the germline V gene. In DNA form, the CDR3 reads TGTGCCATCAGTGAGTCTGGACAGATTAACTATGGCTACACCTTC. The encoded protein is CAISESGQINYGYTF.

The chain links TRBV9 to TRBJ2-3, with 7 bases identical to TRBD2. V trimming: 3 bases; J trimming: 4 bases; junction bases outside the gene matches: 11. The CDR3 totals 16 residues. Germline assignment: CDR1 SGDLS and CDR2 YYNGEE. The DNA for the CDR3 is TGTGCCAGCAGCGACCGTGGGGGGGTCTCCGCAGATACGCAGTATTTT. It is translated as CASSDRGGVSADTQYF.

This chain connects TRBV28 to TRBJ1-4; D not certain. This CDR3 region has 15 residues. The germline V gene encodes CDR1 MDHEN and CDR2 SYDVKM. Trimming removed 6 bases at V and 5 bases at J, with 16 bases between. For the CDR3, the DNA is TGTGCCAGCAGCCTAGGTGGCATATCGAATGAAAAACTGTTTTTT. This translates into CASSLGGISNEKLFF. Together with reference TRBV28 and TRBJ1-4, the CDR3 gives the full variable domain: DVKVTQSSRYLVKRTGEKVFLECVQDMDHENMFWYRQDPGLGLRLIYFSYDVKMKEKGDIPEGYSVSREKKERFSLILESASTNQTSMYLCASSLGGISNEKLFFGSGTQLSVL.

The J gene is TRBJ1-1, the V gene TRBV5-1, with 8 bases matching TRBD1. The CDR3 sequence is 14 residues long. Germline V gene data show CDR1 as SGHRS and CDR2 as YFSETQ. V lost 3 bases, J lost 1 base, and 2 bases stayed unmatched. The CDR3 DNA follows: TGCGCCAGCAGCTCGGGGACAGGGAACACTGAAGCTTTCTTT. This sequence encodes CASSSGTGNTEAFF.

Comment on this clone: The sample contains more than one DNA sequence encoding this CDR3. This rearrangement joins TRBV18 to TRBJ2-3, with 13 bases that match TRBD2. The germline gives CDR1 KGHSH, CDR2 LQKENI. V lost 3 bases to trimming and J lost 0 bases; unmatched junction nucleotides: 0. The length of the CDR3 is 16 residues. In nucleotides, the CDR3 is TGTGCCAGCTCACCGGGACTAGCGGGGAGCACAGATACGCAGTATTTT. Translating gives CASSPGLAGSTDTQYF.

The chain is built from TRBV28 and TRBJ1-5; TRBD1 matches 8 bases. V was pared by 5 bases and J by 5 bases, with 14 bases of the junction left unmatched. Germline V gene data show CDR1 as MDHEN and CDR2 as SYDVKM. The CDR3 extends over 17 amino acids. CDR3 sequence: CASSLLKGTGLDQPQHF. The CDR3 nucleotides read TGTGCCAGCAGTCTCCTCAAGGGGACAGGTCTGGATCAGCCCCAGCATTTT. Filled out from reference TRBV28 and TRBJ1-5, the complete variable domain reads DVKVTQSSRYLVKRTGEKVFLECVQDMDHENMFWYRQDPGLGLRLIYFSYDVKMKEKGDIPEGYSVSREKKERFSLILESASTNQTSMYLCASSLLKGTGLDQPQHFGDGTRLSIL.

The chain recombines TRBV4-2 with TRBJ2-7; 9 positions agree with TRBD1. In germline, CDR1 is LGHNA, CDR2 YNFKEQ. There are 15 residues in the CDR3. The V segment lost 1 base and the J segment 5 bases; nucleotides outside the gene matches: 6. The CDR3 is CASSQVQGQGHEQYF. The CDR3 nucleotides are TGTGCCAGCAGCCAAGTTCAGGGACAGGGCCACGAGCAGTACTTC.